Listed here are 4 T cell receptor beta chains from one sample, sequenced in a study of metastatic and nonmetastatic thyroid tumors. TCRdb re-analyzed the PCR reads using MiXCR. The sample lists about 19,000 clones, 25% to 30% occurring once. Thyroid surgery had not been preceded by any treatment in any patient. The sequenced sample was blood. The receptors stem from a male donor with papillary thyroid cancer or a benign thyroid nodule (not recorded which). Some clones in this sample may be carry-over from other donors' samples.

This clone was found many times. This sequence joins TRBV6-1 and TRBJ1-4; D remains unclear. The CDR3 has 14 amino acids. The V and J ends lost 6 bases and 0 bases respectively, with 8 bases between them. Germline CDR1 and CDR2: MNHNS and SASEGT. The CDR3 protein is CASRVTATNEKLFF. CDR3 bases: TGTGCCAGCAGGGTCACTGCAACTAATGAAAAACTGTTTTTT.

This clone has more than one count but fewer than ten. This sequence joins TRBV2 and TRBJ1-2, with D hard to call. Germline lookup yields CDR1 SNHLY and CDR2 FYNNEI. The CDR3 loop spans 13 amino acids. Trimming left V 6 bases short and J 4 bases short, with 12 bases between. CDR3 nucleotides: TGTGCCAGCAGGGCGGACGGACCCTATGGCTACACCTTC. Protein product: CASRADGPYGYTF. Combining the CDR3 with reference TRBV2 and TRBJ1-2 gives the whole variable domain EPEVTQTPSHQVTQMGQEVILRCVPISNHLYFYWYRQILGQKVEFLVSFYNNEISEKSEIFDDQFSVERPDGSNFTLKIRSTKLEDSAMYFCASRADGPYGYTFGSGTRLTVV.

The rearrangement uses TRBV15 and TRBJ2-5; D gene ambiguous. Trimming stripped 0 bases from V and 5 bases from J, with 7 bases between. Germline V gene data show CDR1 as LNHNV and CDR2 as YYDKDF (reference sequence). The CDR3 has 13 amino acids. The CDR3 coding sequence is TGTGCCACCAGCAGAGATTTAGGGGAGACCCAGTACTTC. Residues: CATSRDLGETQYF.

This chain uses TRBV6-2 or TRBV6-3 with TRBJ1-1; no clear D. CDR3 length: 12 residues. V shed 6 bases and J shed 11 bases, with 16 bases lying between them. The V gene's germline CDR1 is MNHEY and CDR2 SVGEGT. The CDR3 spells CASSNTWTGAFF. The CDR3 coding sequence is TGTGCCAGCAGCAACACCTGGACCGGTGCTTTCTTT.